Described below is a single T cell receptor beta chain sequence and its context. At least ten counts were recorded for this clonotype. Its binding antigen is unknown. It has no much larger one-base neighbor in the sample; base qualities were not kept. The data are from a study of response to subunit inactivated influenza vaccine (dated by TCRdb to the late 2010s). About the study as a whole: Deep quantitative T cell receptor repertoire profiling was used in the study to track responses to a trivalent subunit inactivated influenza vaccine.

Library preparation used RT-PCR. This sample was sequenced with an Illumina HiSeq 2500. In TCRdb, the public reads were trimmed at Q25 with fastp and aligned with MiXCR, with productive beta chains retained. Every distinct CDR3 protein forms one entry, paired with its most common genes and DNA. Across this sample there are about 530,000 distinct CDR3 sequences, with about an eighth seen only once. Jointly, the top ten make up 10% of the sample. Results the study describes overall, beyond this receptor: According to the authors, only a limited number of new T cells may be recruited by each seasonal influenza vaccination.

The germline V gene supplies CDR1 MNHEY and CDR2 SVGAGI. The CDR3 goes from the cysteine to the phenylalanine over 16 residues. The DNA shown is the 48-base CDR3, in frame from base 1. V is clipped by 1 base and J by 3 bases, and the sequence between their germline boundaries is 15 bases long. The chain is made from TRBV6-5 and TRBJ2-5; TRBD2 is a possible D gene, resting on 6 matching bases. The starting material was PBMCs from blood, obtained on the day of vaccination. The TCR comes from a man aged 45-60 years who received an inactivated influenza vaccine. Donor details come from another sample of the same person, matched by shared clones. For the CDR3, the sequence is CASSYFFRENEETQYF. The sequenced DNA is TGTGCCAGCAGTTACTTCTTCCGGGAGAATGAAGAGACCCAGTACTTC.